This T cell receptor beta chain was found in a study of OX40 agonist ivuxolimab in advanced cancers. Study as a whole: Patients were infused with ivuxolimab every 2 weeks at 0.01 to 10 mg/kg.

Study conclusions and caveats: Relatively little clonal expansion, among the lowest observed, appeared in partial responders at 0.1-3.0 mg/kg. Clones of CD4+ and CD8+ blood T cells grew by week 6 at doses of 0.1 to 3.0 mg/kg.

The assay was immunoSEQ multiplex PCR, and TCRdb's table has in-frame clones only and misses some. This sample has about 32,000 clones, with 75% to 95% found just once. The CDR3 is 15 residues long. Trimming left V 0 bases short and J 2 bases short, with 5 bases between. In germline, CDR1 is LNHNV, CDR2 YYDKDF (reference sequence). Autoimmune disease history or systemic immunosuppression was exclusionary. A remark on this clone: What it binds is unknown.

The chain links TRBV15 to TRBJ2-6, with D perhaps matching TRBD1 (5 bases). The sequencing here drew on CD4+ or CD8+ T cells sorted from blood, taken in a trial of the OX40 agonist ivuxolimab. The receptor comes from an adult with an advanced solid tumor such as melanoma, head and neck, liver or kidney cancer. CDR3 in amino acids: CATSRDRAGANVLTF. As DNA, the CDR3 is TGTGCCACCAGCAGAGACAGGGCTGGGGCCAACGTCCTGACTTTC.